This entry lists 27 T cell receptor beta chains sequenced from one sample in a study of T cells in Graves' hyperthyroidism and ophthalmopathy. RNA transcripts were the template for amplifying TCR beta CDR3 regions. The HTBI primer set served for first-round RT-PCR of the TCR CDR3. TCRdb itself ran the multiplex PCR reads through MiXCR, one entry per CDR3 protein. The table includes hundreds of thousands of distinct CDR3 sequences, around 15% detected once. The specimen sequenced was blood. Receptor source: a middle-aged woman with Graves' ophthalmopathy.

This clonotype was picked up many times. The genes are TRBV20-1 and TRBJ1-1; possible D gene TRBD1, 6 bases. CDR3 length: 14 residues. CDR1 and CDR2 from the germline V gene are DFQATT and SNEGSKA (reference sequence). V lost 0 bases, J lost 2 bases, and 10 bases lay in between. The CDR3 region has the DNA TGCAGTGCTAGAGATGGGACACTAAACACTGAAGCTTTCTTT. This encodes CSARDGTLNTEAFF.

This chain uses TRBV2 with TRBJ1-4; TRBD1 agrees at 9 bases. V lost 8 bases and J lost 8; bases outside the gene matches: 9. The CDR3 totals 14 residues. Germline loops: CDR1 SNHLY, CDR2 FYNNEI. Written as DNA, the CDR3 is TGTGCCAGCGGACGAGACAGGGGGGACGAAAAACTGTTTTTT. It translates to CASGRDRGDEKLFF. Based on the CDR3 plus reference TRBV2 and TRBJ1-4, the full variable domain is EPEVTQTPSHQVTQMGQEVILRCVPISNHLYFYWYRQILGQKVEFLVSFYNNEISEKSEIFDDQFSVERPDGSNFTLKIRSTKLEDSAMYFCASGRDRGDEKLFFGSGTQLSVL.

This clonotype was seen only a few times. The chain joins TRBV19 to TRBJ2-3; D call uncertain. The V gene's germline CDR1 is LNHDA and CDR2 SQIVND (reference sequence). The CDR3 is made up of 15 amino acids. The germline V and J ends were trimmed by 3 bases and 6 bases, with 16 bases remaining between them. The CDR3 DNA reads as TGTGCCAGTAGTATGGGCAGAGTCAGTGGGGATACGCAGTATTTT. Residues: CASSMGRVSGDTQYF.

Many counts were recorded for this clonotype. V and J are TRBV29-1 and TRBJ2-5; 9 bases map to TRBD2. Germline V gives CDR1 SQVTM, CDR2 ANQGSEA. V was clipped by 3 bases and J by 4 bases; unmatched bases: 9. The CDR3 sequence is 15 residues long. The CDR3 DNA follows: TGCAGCGTTGAGCTGACTAGCGGAGGCGGAGAGACCCAGTACTTC. Its protein product is CSVELTSGGGETQYF. Filled out from reference TRBV29-1 and TRBJ2-5, the complete variable domain reads SAVISQKPSRDICQRGTSLTIQCQVDSQVTMMFWYRQQPGQSLTLIATANQGSEATYESGFVIDKFPISRPNLTFSTLTVSNMSPEDSSIYLCSVELTSGGGETQYFGPGTRLLVL.

This clonotype has a count of ten or more. The V gene is TRBV20-1, the J gene TRBJ2-3; 10 nucleotides agree with TRBD2. Per germline, CDR1 DFQATT and CDR2 SNEGSKA (reference sequence). The J segment lost 1 base and the V segment lost 0 bases, leaving 1 base of the junction unmatched. The CDR3 sequence is 15 residues long. CDR3 loop: CSARDTSGGTDTQYF. CDR3 DNA sequence: TGCAGTGCTAGAGATACTAGCGGGGGCACAGATACGCAGTATTTT.

Concerning this clonotype itself: This could be a read error, since a much larger clone is one nucleotide away. The chain employs TRBV7-9 and TRBJ2-3, with 7 nucleotides matching TRBD2. The V segment lost 7 bases and the J segment 4 bases; nucleotides outside the gene matches: 5. CDR1 is SEHNR and CDR2 is FQNEAQ in the germline V gene (reference sequence). The CDR3 has 13 amino acids. The CDR3 reads CASTIGGADTQYF. The CDR3 nucleotides read TGTGCCAGCACTATTGGGGGGGCAGATACGCAGTATTTT.

This clonotype appeared a single time. The rearrangement joins TRBV4-1 to TRBJ2-5; 14 positions agree with TRBD2. The CDR3 is made up of 19 amino acids. V was clipped by 1 base and J by 9 bases; unmatched bases: 16. The V gene's germline CDR1 is MGHRA and CDR2 YSYEKL. CDR3 nucleotides: TGCGCCAGCAGCCAAGTCCTATTAGGGACTAGCGGGGGTCGTGCGGCCCAGTACTTC. Protein product: CASSQVLLGTSGGRAAQYF.

This clonotype has a count of ten or more. The gene calls are TRBV28 and TRBJ2-7, with 9 nucleotides matching TRBD2. The germline V gene has CDR1 MDHEN and CDR2 SYDVKM. The CDR3 totals 16 residues. J lost 3 bases, V lost 4 bases, and 10 bases had no gene match. CDR3 DNA: TGTGCCAGCAGTTCCTCCGGGGCGGGAGGGTACTACGAGCAGTACTTC. Protein product: CASSSSGAGGYYEQYF. Full variable domain (rest looked up from reference TRBV28 and TRBJ2-7): DVKVTQSSRYLVKRTGEKVFLECVQDMDHENMFWYRQDPGLGLRLIYFSYDVKMKEKGDIPEGYSVSREKKERFSLILESASTNQTSMYLCASSSSGAGGYYEQYFGPGTRLTVT.

This clonotype came up many times. V and J are TRBV12-5 and TRBJ2-3, with D tentatively TRBD2 (6 bases). CDR1 is LGHNT and CDR2 is FRNRAP in the germline V gene. V lost 2 bases, J lost 1 base, and 13 bases lay in between. The CDR3 loop spans 16 amino acids. CDR3 DNA: TGTGCTAGTGGTTTGAGTGGGGGACTCCGCACAGATACGCAGTATTTT. Translating gives CASGLSGGLRTDTQYF.

This clonotype was counted ten times or more. The chain has TRBV6-2 or TRBV6-3 and TRBJ1-1; 8 bases align to TRBD1. Germline CDR1 reads MNHEY; CDR2 reads SVGEGT. The CDR3 has 15 amino acids. Losses at the gene ends were 5 bases for V and 4 bases for J; bases not matched to a gene: 9. The DNA of the CDR3 is TGTGCCAGCAGTCCCAGGACAGGGCGAGGCACTGAAGCTTTCTTT. Its protein product is CASSPRTGRGTEAFF.

A single count supports this clonotype. A much larger clonotype is one base distant, so this may be a read error. This chain uses TRBV6-2 or TRBV6-3 with TRBJ2-6; D possibly matches TRBD1 or TRBD2 (7 bases each). Germline loops: CDR1 MNHEY, CDR2 SVGEGT. Deletions cut 5 bases from V and 2 bases from J, with 16 bases between. This CDR3 has 17 residues. The CDR3 nucleotides are TGTGCCAGCAGTCGACGTCAGGGGGGGGCTGGGGCCAACGTCCTGACTTTC. It codes for CASSRRQGGAGANVLTF.

The chain carries TRBV5-1 and TRBJ2-2, with 9 nucleotides matching TRBD2. V lost 0 bases, J lost 3 bases, and 3 bases stayed unmatched. CDR1 and CDR2 from the germline V gene are SGHRS and YFSETQ. The CDR3 length is 16 residues. The CDR3 here is CASSLGLADDTGELFF. The CDR3 nucleotides read TGCGCCAGCAGCTTGGGACTAGCGGATGACACCGGGGAGCTGTTTTTT.

This clonotype was seen many times. The chain combines TRBV20-1 with TRBJ2-7, with TRBD1 identical over 7 bases. The CDR3 has 16 residues. The germline gives CDR1 DFQATT, CDR2 SNEGSKA (reference sequence). V gave up 0 bases and J gave up 6 bases; unmatched junction bases: 14. In DNA, the CDR3 is TGCAGTGCTAGAGACCGTAGAGGGGGCAGGTCTGGCGAGCAGTACTTC. Protein: CSARDRRGGRSGEQYF.

This clonotype occurred many times. V is TRBV2 and J is TRBJ1-5; no definite D call. V lost 4 bases and J lost 0, with 7 bases in between. CDR3 length equals 14 residues. The germline CDR1 and CDR2 sequences are SNHLY and FYNNEI. This CDR3 is CASSGSHSNQPQHF. DNA of the CDR3: TGTGCCAGCAGTGGGTCGCATAGCAATCAGCCCCAGCATTTT.

The chain combines TRBV5-1 with TRBJ1-5; a weak D match, TRBD1 (6 bases). V lost 4 bases to trimming and J lost 7 bases, with 15 bases between them. Germline-derived CDR1 and CDR2 are SGHRS and YFSETQ. This CDR3 is 14 amino acids long. CDR3 DNA: TGCGCCAGCAGCGTGGGGGGGCAGGGCCAGCCCCAGCATTTT. Its protein is CASSVGGQGQPQHF.

The CDR3 sequence is CASSPRDLNEKLFF. CDR3 DNA: TGTGCCAGCAGCCCCCGGGACCTTAATGAAAAACTGTTTTTT. V gene TRBV12-3 or TRBV12-4 combines with J gene TRBJ1-4, with D perhaps TRBD1 (5 bases). The CDR3 length is 14 residues. Between the trimmed V and J ends, which lost 6 bases and 4 bases, there was a span of 12 bases.

This rearrangement joins TRBV18 to TRBJ2-7, with 10 nucleotides matching TRBD2. V shed 2 bases, J shed 7 bases, and the junction held 5 bases outside the gene matches. The CDR3 is 14 amino acids. Germline V gene sequence: CDR1 KGHSH, CDR2 LQKENI. CDR3 loop: CASSPGTSVREQYF. The CDR3 nucleotides are TGTGCCAGCTCACCAGGGACTAGCGTACGGGAGCAGTACTTC.

This clonotype was picked up a small number of times. The rearrangement uses TRBV27 and TRBJ1-4; no reliable D call. Germline V CDR1 and CDR2: MNHEY, SMNVEV (reference sequence). The CDR3 is made up of 12 amino acids. Trimming pared 1 base from V and 7 bases from J, leaving 4 bases between. This CDR3 is CASSLYGEKLFF. The CDR3 DNA reads TGTGCCAGCAGTTTATATGGTGAAAAACTGTTTTTT.

At least ten counts were recorded for this clonotype. This chain links TRBV11-2 with TRBJ2-1; TRBD1 matches at 7 bases. The junction had 3 bases not matched to a gene; V was cut back by 4 bases and J by 3 bases. The germline CDR1 and CDR2 sequences are SGHAT and FQNNGV. This CDR3 comprises 14 residues. CDR3 coding DNA: TGTGCCAGCAGCTGGGGACAGATCTACAATGAGCAGTTCTTC. Residues: CASSWGQIYNEQFF. Looking up the rest from reference TRBV11-2 and TRBJ2-1 gives the full variable domain: EAGVAQSPRYKIIEKRQSVAFWCNPISGHATLYWYQQILGQGPKLLIQFQNNGVVDDSQLPKDRFSAERLKGVDSTLKIQPAKLEDSAVYLCASSWGQIYNEQFFGPGTRLTVL.

The rearrangement uses TRBV20-1 and TRBJ1-2, with D possibly being TRBD1 (5 bases). CDR1 and CDR2 from the germline V gene are DFQATT and SNEGSKA (reference sequence). V was trimmed by 0 bases and J by 4 bases, leaving 12 bases between them. This CDR3 has 14 residues. Here the CDR3 reads CSARERGGLYGYTF. The CDR3 coding sequence is TGCAGTGCTAGAGAAAGGGGCGGACTCTATGGCTACACCTTC.

In this sample, this clonotype turned up many times. The V call is TRBV3-1, the J call TRBJ2-2, with a possible D match to TRBD1 (6 bases). Looked up from germline, CDR1 is LGHDT and CDR2 is YNNKEL (reference sequence). Trimming took 1 base from V and 10 from J, leaving 13 bases between them. The CDR3 covers 14 residues. CDR3 residues: CASSQGAQGVELFF. The CDR3 bases are TGTGCCAGCAGCCAAGGAGCACAGGGCGTGGAGCTGTTTTTT. The whole variable domain, remainder taken from reference TRBV3-1 and TRBJ2-2, is DTAVSQTPKYLVTQMGNDKSIKCEQNLGHDTMYWYKQDSKKFLKIMFSYNNKELIINETVPNRFSPKSPDKAHLNLHINSLELGDSAVYFCASSQGAQGVELFFGEGSRLTVL.

The V call is TRBV10-3, the J call TRBJ2-3, with D tentatively TRBD1 (5 bases). CDR3 length: 15 residues. V was shortened by 4 bases and J by 3 bases, with 14 bases between the two germline ends. Germline V gene data show CDR1 as ENHRY and CDR2 as SYGVKD. The CDR3 here is CAISGWGDGTDTQYF. CDR3 nucleotides: TGTGCCATCAGTGGGTGGGGCGATGGGACAGATACGCAGTATTTT.

A note on this clonotype: A far larger clone is off by one base, so a read error is likely. The gene calls are TRBV18 and TRBJ2-1; tentatively, D is TRBD1 or TRBD2 (6 bases each). The CDR3 contains 12 residues. Germline V gene sequence: CDR1 KGHSH, CDR2 LQKENI. CDR3 sequence reads: CANSGGGNEQFF. As DNA, the CDR3 is TGTGCCAACTCAGGAGGGGGGAATGAGCAGTTCTTC. Supplemented by reference TRBV18 and TRBJ2-1, the full variable domain reads NAGVMQNPRHLVRRRGQEARLRCSPMKGHSHVYWYRQLPEEGLKFMVYLQKENIIDESGMPKERFSAEFPKEGPSILRIQQVVRGDSAAYFCANSGGGNEQFFGPGTRLTVL.

This clonotype was detected many times. This chain links TRBV28 with TRBJ2-7; 12 bases agree with TRBD2. From germline, CDR1 is MDHEN and CDR2 SYDVKM. This CDR3 is 17 amino acids long. V dropped 5 bases and J dropped 4; count of bases not matched to a gene: 12. The CDR3, as DNA: TGTGCCAGCAGTCCTCTAGCGGGGGGGGGGTGGTCGTACGAGCAGTACTTC. Translating gives CASSPLAGGGWSYEQYF.

The V gene is TRBV2, the J gene TRBJ1-3, with 7 bases fitting TRBD1. This CDR3 is built from 15 residues. Germline V gene sequence: CDR1 SNHLY, CDR2 FYNNEI. V gave up 4 bases and J gave up 2 bases; unmatched junction bases: 5. The CDR3: CASSGIDRAGNTIYF. Written as DNA, the CDR3 is TGTGCCAGCAGTGGAATAGACAGGGCTGGAAACACCATATATTTT.

The rearrangement joins TRBV7-8 to TRBJ2-2; D call uncertain. CDR3 length: 15 amino acids. Germline V gene lookup returns CDR1 SGHVS and CDR2 FQNEAQ. V was shortened by 2 bases and J by 3 bases, with 10 bases between the two germline ends. The CDR3 sequence is CASSLRRVDTGELFF. The CDR3 bases are TGTGCCAGCAGCTTAAGACGGGTGGACACCGGGGAGCTGTTTTTT.

This clonotype was seen many times. This sequence joins TRBV20-1 and TRBJ2-3; 10 nucleotides match TRBD2. The CDR3 is made up of 15 amino acids. The germline V gene has CDR1 DFQATT and CDR2 SNEGSKA (reference sequence). Trimming cost V 4 bases and J 1 base; bases outside gene matches: 5. For the CDR3, the DNA is TGCAGTGCTACAAGACTAGCGGGCCGCACAGATACGCAGTATTTT. Protein product: CSATRLAGRTDTQYF.